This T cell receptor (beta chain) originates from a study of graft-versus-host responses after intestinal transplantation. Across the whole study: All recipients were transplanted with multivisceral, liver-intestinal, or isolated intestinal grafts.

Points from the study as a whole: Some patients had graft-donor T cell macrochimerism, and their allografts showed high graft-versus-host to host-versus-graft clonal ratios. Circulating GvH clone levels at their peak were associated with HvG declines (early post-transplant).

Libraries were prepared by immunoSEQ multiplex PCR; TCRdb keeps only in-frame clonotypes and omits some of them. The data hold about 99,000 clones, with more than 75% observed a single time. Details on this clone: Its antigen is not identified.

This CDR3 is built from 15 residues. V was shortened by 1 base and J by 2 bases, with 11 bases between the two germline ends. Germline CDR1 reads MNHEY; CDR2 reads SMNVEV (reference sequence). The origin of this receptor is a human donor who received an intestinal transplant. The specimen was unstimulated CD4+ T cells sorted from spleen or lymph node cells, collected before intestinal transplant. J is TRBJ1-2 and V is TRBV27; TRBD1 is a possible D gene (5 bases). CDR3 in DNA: TGTGCCAGCAGTTTATTCAAGGGACGCAACTATGGCTACACCTTC. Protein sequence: CASSLFKGRNYGYTF.